The source of this TCR beta chain is a study of blood T cells in healthy people across ages. Study results and limitations: Per-million-T-cell TCR beta diversity fell roughly linearly with age.

In germline, CDR1 is KGHSH, CDR2 LQKENI. Trimming shortened V by 2 bases and J by 0 bases, and 5 bases separated the two germline ends. This CDR3 is 14 amino acids long. Sample-barcoded 5' priming and a J-beta primer mix drove a second PCR of about 6 to 11 cycles. MiXCR was run by TCRdb on the 5' RACE reads, yielding one entry per CDR3 protein. The repertoire holds about 800,000 distinct CDR3 sequences, with 20% to 30% as singletons. With regard to this clonotype: What it recognizes is unknown.

These data were also reused for a study on T cells of mothers and their children.

This sequence originates from a boy aged 5-17 years in good health. Sequenced input: blood. The genes are TRBV18 and TRBJ2-1; no definite D call. The CDR3 protein is CASSPTHSYNEQFF. The CDR3 DNA reads TGTGCCAGCTCACCAACCCACTCCTACAATGAGCAGTTCTTC. The variable domain in full, completed from reference TRBV18 and TRBJ2-1, reads NAGVMQNPRHLVRRRGQEARLRCSPMKGHSHVYWYRQLPEEGLKFMVYLQKENIIDESGMPKERFSAEFPKEGPSILRIQQVVRGDSAAYFCASSPTHSYNEQFFGPGTRLTVL.